This record covers a single TCR beta chain. Its antigen remains unidentified. This record belongs to a study of CD8 T cells in ankylosing spondylitis. In making TCR beta libraries, quantitative 5'-RACE with molecular barcodes was used. TCRdb recomputed calls from the 5' RACE reads with MiXCR, one row per CDR3 protein. The table lists approximately 350,000 distinct CDR3 sequences, roughly 14% of them singletons. Regarding the study as a whole: Characteristic of ankylosing spondylitis blood, it appeared, was a TCR beta motif comprising several highly homologous variants. Those disease-linked clones were CD8+; they were also relatively rare in peripheral blood. Existing reports had already noted some motif variants in reactive arthritis synovial fluid and blood.

CDR1 is SGHTA, CDR2 FQGNSA, per germline. Trimming removed 2 bases from V and 4 bases from J, with 20 bases in between. CDR3 length equals 17 residues. The sequenced sample was blood, either unsorted or a sorted T cell fraction (not recorded which). This TCR derives from a male donor with ankylosing spondylitis or in good health (not recorded which). The chain has TRBV7-2 and TRBJ2-5; TRBD2 is a possible D gene (6 bases). The CDR3 loop is CASSLRKASRGGETQYF. The DNA of the CDR3 is TGTGCCAGCAGCTTAAGGAAGGCTAGCCGGGGAGGAGAGACCCAGTACTTC.